The rows below give T cell receptor beta chains drawn from one sample of a study of CD8+ T cells in alopecia areata. Assay: immunoSEQ multiplex PCR; the TCRdb copy retains only in-frame clones and omits some. In the table there are roughly 200,000 clones, roughly 50% of which are singletons. The sample here was CD8+ T cells sorted from blood, taken at week 24, from a patient treated with tofacitinib. These receptors were collected from a human donor with alopecia areata. CDR3s include the opening cysteine and the closing phenylalanine or tryptophan. D genes are given only for firm matches. Rows may omit the clone size; those that give it use once, few, many or a size class.

TRBV7-3	-	TRBJ2-7	-	CASSPGSGGEQYF	TGTGCCAGCAGCCCTGGGTCCGGGGGTGAGCAGTACTTC
TRBV6-1	-	TRBJ2-7	TRBD1	CASSTTGTGFDEQYF	TGTGCCAGCAGTACTACCGGGACAGGGTTTGATGAGCAGTACTTC
TRBV30	few	TRBJ1-3	-	CAWSVGGNTIYF	TGTGCCTGGAGTGTGGGTGGAAACACCATATATTTT
TRBV29-1	-	TRBJ2-7	-	CSGTVSYEQYF	TGCAGCGGTACAGTGTCCTACGAGCAGTACTTC
TRBV25-1	few	TRBJ2-5	-	CASGETQVETQYF	TGTGCCAGCGGTGAGACACAGGTCGAGACCCAGTACTTC
TRBV11-2	-	TRBJ1-1	-	CASSQSNTEAFF	TGTGCCAGCAGCCAAAGTAACACTGAAGCTTTCTTT
TRBV13	-	TRBJ1-2	-	CASSGGSLRGYTF	TGTGCCAGCAGCGGGGGGTCGCTTCGTGGCTACACCTTC
TRBV13	-	TRBJ1-5	-	CASSLGRRQVLGPQHF	TGTGCCAGCAGCTTAGGCCGGCGACAGGTACTGGGGCCCCAGCATTTT
TRBV7-2	-	TRBJ1-2	TRBD1	CASSILRDSSGYTF	TGTGCCAGCAGCATCCTCCGGGACAGCTCTGGCTACACCTTC
TRBV5-1	few	TRBJ2-1	-	CASSLAVNEQFF	TGCGCCAGCAGCTTGGCGGTGAATGAGCAGTTCTTC
TRBV19	few	TRBJ2-1	-	CASSLEGRSYNEQFF	TGTGCCAGTAGCTTGGAGGGGAGGTCCTACAATGAGCAGTTCTTC
TRBV30	-	TRBJ1-1	-	CAWNQGTEAFF	TGTGCCTGGAATCAGGGCACTGAAGCTTTCTTT
TRBV6-1	-	TRBJ1-1	-	CASSPTSQMNTEAFF	TGTGCCAGCAGCCCTACTTCCCAGATGAACACTGAAGCTTTCTTT
TRBV30	-	TRBJ1-1	-	CAWNVGWDTEAFF	TGTGCCTGGAATGTGGGGTGGGACACTGAAGCTTTCTTT
TRBV5-6	-	TRBJ2-2	-	CASSSFHGNGELFF	TGTGCCAGCAGCTCCTTTCACGGAAACGGGGAGCTGTTTTTT
TRBV7-9	-	TRBJ2-1	TRBD1	CASSPIDRDHEQFF	TGTGCCAGCAGCCCTATCGACAGGGACCATGAGCAGTTCTTC
TRBV6-5	-	TRBJ2-5	-	CASKKGVMEETQYF	TGTGCCAGCAAAAAAGGGGTCATGGAGGAGACCCAGTACTTC
TRBV30	once	TRBJ2-7	-	CAWRDGIYSEQYF	TGTGCCTGGCGAGATGGGATTTACAGCGAGCAGTACTTC
TRBV7-6	-	TRBJ2-5	TRBD2	CASSSGLQETQYF	TGTGCCAGCAGCTCGGGACTACAAGAGACCCAGTACTTC
TRBV15	-	TRBJ1-5	-	CATQSLGGQPQHF	TGTGCCACCCAAAGCTTGGGTGGGCAGCCCCAGCATTTT
TRBV4-3	-	TRBJ2-7	TRBD2	CASSQDVVASGDPYEQYF	TGCGCCAGCAGCCAAGATGTCGTGGCTAGCGGGGACCCATACGAGCAGTACTTC
TRBV11-2	few	TRBJ1-6	-	CASSLSRGADNSPLHF	TGTGCCAGCAGCCTTAGCCGAGGGGCCGATAATTCACCCCTCCACTTT
TRBV30	-	TRBJ2-3	TRBD2	CAWSGAGASLSTDTQYF	TGTGCCTGGAGTGGAGCGGGGGCGTCCTTAAGCACAGATACGCAGTATTTT
TRBV29-1	-	TRBJ2-7	TRBD1	CSDQQGVLTIEQYF	TGCAGCGACCAACAGGGGGTACTGACTATCGAGCAGTACTTC
TRBV7-2	-	TRBJ2-5	-	CASSLVLSWQETQYF	TGTGCCAGCAGCTTAGTTCTGTCGTGGCAAGAGACCCAGTACTTC
TRBV6-1	-	TRBJ2-3	TRBD2	CASSELGGGSGDTQYF	TGTGCCAGCAGTGAATTAGGCGGGGGGTCCGGGGATACGCAGTATTTT
TRBV14	-	TRBJ2-2	-	CASSQEGGQLTGELFF	TGTGCCAGCAGCCAAGAAGGAGGACAACTCACCGGGGAGCTGTTTTTT
TRBV29-1	-	TRBJ1-2	-	CSALDGPNYGYTF	TGCAGCGCCCTGGACGGACCTAACTATGGCTACACCTTC
TRBV6-1	-	TRBJ2-7	-	CASSAGSHEQYF	TGTGCCAGCAGCGCCGGGTCCCACGAGCAGTACTTC